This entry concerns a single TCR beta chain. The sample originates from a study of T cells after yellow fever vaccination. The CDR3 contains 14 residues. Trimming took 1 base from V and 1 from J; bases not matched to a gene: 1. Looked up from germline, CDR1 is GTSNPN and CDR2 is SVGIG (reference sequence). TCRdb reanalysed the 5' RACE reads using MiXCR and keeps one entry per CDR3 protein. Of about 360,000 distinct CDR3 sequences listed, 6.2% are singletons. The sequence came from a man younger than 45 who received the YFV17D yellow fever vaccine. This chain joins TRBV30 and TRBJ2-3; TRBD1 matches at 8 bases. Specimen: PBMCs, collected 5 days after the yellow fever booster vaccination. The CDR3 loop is CAWSAGQGTDTQYF. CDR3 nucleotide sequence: TGTGCCTGGAGTGCGGGACAGGGCACAGATACGCAGTATTTT.